This entry features one T cell receptor (beta chain) sequence. Its matching antigen is unknown. Amplification of TCR beta CDR3 regions was performed using RNA transcripts as template. Primed by the HTBI set, a first-round RT-PCR was run on the TCR CDR3. From the multiplex PCR reads, TCRdb called clonotypes with MiXCR, one entry per CDR3 protein. The sample has hundreds of thousands of distinct CDR3 sequences; roughly 15% are singletons. The length of the CDR3 is 14 residues. Germline V lookup: CDR1 SGHNT, CDR2 YYREEE (reference sequence). V was pared by 4 bases and J by 8 bases, with 18 bases between. These data originate in a study of T cells in Graves' hyperthyroidism and ophthalmopathy. Study findings and constraints: A model of 13 V-J pairs discriminated ophthalmopathy from stable hyperthyroidism.

Diagnosis relied on clinical symptoms, serum thyroxine and TRAb, thyroid ultrasound and orbital computed tomography. The source of the PBMCs was 8 to 10 ml of fresh peripheral blood. The sequenced sample was blood. The TCR sequence derives from a man aged 18 to 30 with Graves' ophthalmopathy. The chain uses TRBV5-4 and TRBJ1-2, with D possibly TRBD1 on 6 matching bases. CDR3 protein: CASSHPGALSGYTF. CDR3 sequence (DNA): TGTGCCAGCAGCCATCCGGGGGCCCTCTCCGGCTACACCTTC.